This TCR beta chain was captured by sequencing in a study of blood T cells in healthy people across ages. V lost 2 bases and J 8 bases, leaving 19 bases between the germline ends. The length of the CDR3 is 15 residues. Germline V gene sequence: CDR1 MNHEY, CDR2 SMNVEV (reference sequence). A sample-barcoded 5' primer and a J-beta primer mix were used in a second PCR of roughly 6 to 12 cycles. A single record per CDR3 protein comes from TCRdb applying MiXCR to the 5' RACE reads. The table shows more than 700,000 distinct CDR3 sequences, with more than 35% occurring only once. This clonotype was detected many times. Healthy Caucasian individuals from Russia aged about 6 to 100 were enrolled as donors.

This clonotype was obtained from an older man in good health. The chain combines TRBV27 with TRBJ2-7; weak D call: TRBD2 (5 bases). Sample: blood. The DNA for the CDR3 is TGTGCCAGCAGTTTAACGAGGACTGGGGTGGAGCAGCAGTACTTC. Translating it yields CASSLTRTGVEQQYF.